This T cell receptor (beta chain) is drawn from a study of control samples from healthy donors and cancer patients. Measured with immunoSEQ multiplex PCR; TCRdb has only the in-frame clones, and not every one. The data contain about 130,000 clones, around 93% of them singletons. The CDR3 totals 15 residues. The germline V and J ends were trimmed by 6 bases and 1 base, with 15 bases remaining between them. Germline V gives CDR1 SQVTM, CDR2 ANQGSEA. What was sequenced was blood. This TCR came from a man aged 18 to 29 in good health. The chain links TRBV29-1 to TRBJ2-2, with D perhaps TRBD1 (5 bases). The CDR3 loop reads CSVAGSQKNTGELFF. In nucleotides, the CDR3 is TGCAGCGTGGCAGGGTCCCAAAAGAACACCGGGGAGCTGTTTTTT.